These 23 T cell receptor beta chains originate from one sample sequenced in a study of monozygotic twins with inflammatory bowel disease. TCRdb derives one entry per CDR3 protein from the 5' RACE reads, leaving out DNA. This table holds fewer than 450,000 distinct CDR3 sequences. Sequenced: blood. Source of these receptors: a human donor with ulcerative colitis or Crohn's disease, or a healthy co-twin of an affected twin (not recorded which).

The CDR3 spells CASSPGPIGQFF. This sequence joins TRBV7-2 and TRBJ2-1; the D call of TRBD1 rests on TCRdb alone, since no DNA is present to check it. This CDR3 region has 12 residues. The germline V gene encodes CDR1 SGHTA and CDR2 FQGNSA. The full variable domain, completed using reference TRBV7-2 and TRBJ2-1, is GAGVSQSPSNKVTEKGKDVELRCDPISGHTALYWYRQSLGQGLEFLIYFQGNSAPDKSGLPSDRFSAERTGGSVSTLTIQRTQQEDSAVYLCASSPGPIGQFFGPGTRLTVL.

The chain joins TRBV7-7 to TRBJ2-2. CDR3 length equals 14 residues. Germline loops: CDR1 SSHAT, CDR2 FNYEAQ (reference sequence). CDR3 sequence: CASSSNFNTGELFF.

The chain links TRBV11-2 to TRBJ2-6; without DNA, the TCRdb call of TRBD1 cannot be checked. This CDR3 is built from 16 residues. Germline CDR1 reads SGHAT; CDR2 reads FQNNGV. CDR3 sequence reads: CASSLYSGAGANVLTF.

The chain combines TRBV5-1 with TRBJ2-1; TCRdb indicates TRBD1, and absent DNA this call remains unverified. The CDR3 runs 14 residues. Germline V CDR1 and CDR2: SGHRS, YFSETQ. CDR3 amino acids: CASSLGQGGNEQFF.

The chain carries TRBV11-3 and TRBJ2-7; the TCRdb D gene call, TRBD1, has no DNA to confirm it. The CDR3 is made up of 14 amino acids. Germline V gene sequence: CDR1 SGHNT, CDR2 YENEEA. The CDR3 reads CASSLGGGHNEQYF.

The CDR3 protein is CASSYSSWTPNTEAFF. This chain uses TRBV6-2 or TRBV6-3 with TRBJ1-1; TCRdb returns TRBD1, unconfirmable since there is no DNA. CDR3 size: 16 residues. Per germline, CDR1 MNHEY and CDR2 SVGEGT.

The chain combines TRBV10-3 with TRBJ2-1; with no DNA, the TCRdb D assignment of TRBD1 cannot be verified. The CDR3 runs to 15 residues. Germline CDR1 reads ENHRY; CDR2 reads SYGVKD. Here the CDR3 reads CAIIAGTANNNEQFF.

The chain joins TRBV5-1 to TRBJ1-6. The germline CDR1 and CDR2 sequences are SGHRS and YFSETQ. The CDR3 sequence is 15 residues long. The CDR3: CASSLSSQDNSPLHF.

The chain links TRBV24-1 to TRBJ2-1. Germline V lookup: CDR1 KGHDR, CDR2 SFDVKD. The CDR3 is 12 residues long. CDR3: CATSLGYNEQFF.

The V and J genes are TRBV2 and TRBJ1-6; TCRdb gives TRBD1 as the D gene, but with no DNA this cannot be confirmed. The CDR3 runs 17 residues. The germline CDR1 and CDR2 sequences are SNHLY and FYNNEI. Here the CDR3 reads CASSAGQPSSYNSPLHF.

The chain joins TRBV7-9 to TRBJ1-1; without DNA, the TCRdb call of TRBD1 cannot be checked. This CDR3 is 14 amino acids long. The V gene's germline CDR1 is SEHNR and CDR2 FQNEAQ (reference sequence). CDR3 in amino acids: CASSLQGEDTEAFF.

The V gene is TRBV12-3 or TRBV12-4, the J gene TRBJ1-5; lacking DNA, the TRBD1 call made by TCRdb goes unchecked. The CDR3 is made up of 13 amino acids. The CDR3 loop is CASRRQVGEPQHF.

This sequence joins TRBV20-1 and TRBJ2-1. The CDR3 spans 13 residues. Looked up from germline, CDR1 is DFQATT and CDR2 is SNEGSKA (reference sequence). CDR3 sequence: CSARVLDPSIAFF.

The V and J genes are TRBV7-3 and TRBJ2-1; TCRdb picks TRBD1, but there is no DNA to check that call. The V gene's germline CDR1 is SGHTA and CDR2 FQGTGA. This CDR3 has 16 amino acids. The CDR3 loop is CASSSGEGVSYNEQFF. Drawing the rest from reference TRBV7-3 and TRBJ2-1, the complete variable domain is GAGVSQTPSNKVTEKGKYVELRCDPISGHTALYWYRQSLGQGPEFLIYFQGTGAADDSGLPNDRFFAVRPEGSVSTLKIQRTERGDSAVYLCASSSGEGVSYNEQFFGPGTRLTVL.

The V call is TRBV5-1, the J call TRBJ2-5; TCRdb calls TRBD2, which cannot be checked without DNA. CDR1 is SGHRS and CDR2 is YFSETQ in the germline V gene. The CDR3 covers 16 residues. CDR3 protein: CASSLALAGEQETQYF.

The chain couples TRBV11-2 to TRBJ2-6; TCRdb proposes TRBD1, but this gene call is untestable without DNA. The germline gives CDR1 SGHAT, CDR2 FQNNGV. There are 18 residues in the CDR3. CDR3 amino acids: CASRSTVAPLSGANVLTF.

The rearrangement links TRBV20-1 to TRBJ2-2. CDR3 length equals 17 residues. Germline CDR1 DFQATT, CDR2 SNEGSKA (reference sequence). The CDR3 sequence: CSARDGRGNANTGELFF.

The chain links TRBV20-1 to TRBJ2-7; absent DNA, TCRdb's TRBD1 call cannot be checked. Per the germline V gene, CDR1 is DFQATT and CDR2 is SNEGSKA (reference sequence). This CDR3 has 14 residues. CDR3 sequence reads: CSASEQGPSSEQYF.

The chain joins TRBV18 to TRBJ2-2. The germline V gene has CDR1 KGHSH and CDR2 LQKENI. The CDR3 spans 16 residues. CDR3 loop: CASSLLDVPNTGELFF.

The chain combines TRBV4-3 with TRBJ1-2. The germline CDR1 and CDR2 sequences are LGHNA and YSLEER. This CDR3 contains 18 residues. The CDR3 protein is CASSQERLGGGGNYGYTF.

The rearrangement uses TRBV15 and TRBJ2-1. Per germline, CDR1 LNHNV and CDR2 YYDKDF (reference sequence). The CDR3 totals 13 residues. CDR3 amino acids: CATSEMLGNEQFF.

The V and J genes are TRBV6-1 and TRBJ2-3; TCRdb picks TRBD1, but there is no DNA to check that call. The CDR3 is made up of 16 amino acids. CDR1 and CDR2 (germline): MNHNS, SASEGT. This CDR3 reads CASSGTGTGNPYTQYF.

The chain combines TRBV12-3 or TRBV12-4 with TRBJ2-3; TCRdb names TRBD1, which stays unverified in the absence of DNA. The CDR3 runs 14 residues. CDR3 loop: CASSRQGGADTQYF.